This T cell receptor beta chain was retrieved from a study of shared clonotypes between healthy human individuals. Points on this clone: Other DNA sequences from this sample encode an identical CDR3 as well.

The table came from immunoSEQ multiplex PCR; TCRdb's copy has only in-frame clones and leaves some out. The data contain 760,000 or so clones, about 96% of them seen just once; the ten biggest clones take up less than 0.3%. Terminally differentiated effector memory CD45RA+ cells were excluded from the naive CD8 cells, which were CD45RO-negative and positively selected for CCR7. CDR1 and CDR2 from the germline V gene are MNHNY and SVGAGI (reference sequence). This CDR3 is built from 16 residues. V lost 0 bases, J lost 0 bases, and 9 bases lay in between. This chain uses TRBV6-6 with TRBJ2-1, with D possibly matching TRBD1 (6 bases). The source is a man aged 25 to 40 in good health. Sequenced sample: naive CD8+ T cells sorted from blood. Here the CDR3 reads CASSYSGQSSYNEQFF. CDR3 DNA: TGTGCCAGCAGTTACTCGGGACAAAGCTCCTACAATGAGCAGTTCTTC.